The clone carrying this TCR beta chain was seen ten or more times. Its target is not known. The ends were cut back, 1 base at V and 9 bases at J, with 7 bases in the middle. This CDR3 has 12 amino acids. In germline, CDR1 is SGHAT, CDR2 FQNNGV. TCRdb reanalysed the 5' RACE reads using MiXCR and keeps one entry per CDR3 protein. The sample shows about 200,000 distinct CDR3 sequences, 5.5% to 7.5% of them seen only once. This sample is drawn from a study of CD8 T cells in ankylosing spondylitis. Overall study findings and caveats: One TCR beta motif, made up of 7 or 8 highly homologous variants, appeared characteristic of ankylosing spondylitis blood.

This TCR was sampled from a male donor with ankylosing spondylitis. The specimen sequenced was blood, either unsorted or a sorted T cell fraction (not recorded which). J is TRBJ2-1 and V is TRBV11-2; D not resolved. The CDR3 DNA sequence: TGTGCCAGCAGCTTAGGGATCAGTGAGCAGTTCTTC. This sequence encodes CASSLGISEQFF.